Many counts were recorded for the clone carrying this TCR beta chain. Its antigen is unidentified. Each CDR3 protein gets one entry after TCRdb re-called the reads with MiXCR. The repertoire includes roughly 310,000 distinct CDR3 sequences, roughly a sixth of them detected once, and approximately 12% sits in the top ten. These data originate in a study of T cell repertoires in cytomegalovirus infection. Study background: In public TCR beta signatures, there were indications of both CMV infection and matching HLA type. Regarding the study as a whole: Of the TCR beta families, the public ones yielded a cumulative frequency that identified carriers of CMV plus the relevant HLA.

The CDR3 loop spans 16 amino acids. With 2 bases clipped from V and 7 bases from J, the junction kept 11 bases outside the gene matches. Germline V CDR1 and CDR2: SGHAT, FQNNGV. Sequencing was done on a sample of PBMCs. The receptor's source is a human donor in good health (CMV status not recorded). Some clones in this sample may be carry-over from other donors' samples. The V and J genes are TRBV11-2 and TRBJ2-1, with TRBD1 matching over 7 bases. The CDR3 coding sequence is TGTGCCAGCAGCTTACTGACAGGGTCGTTGTGGAATGAGCAGTTCTTC. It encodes CASSLLTGSLWNEQFF.